This T cell receptor (beta chain) was obtained from a study of blood T cells in healthy people across ages. Overall study results and limits: Samples with more naive T cells showed higher observed beta diversity.

The authors ran a second PCR of about 7 to 11 cycles using a sample-barcoded 5' primer and a J-beta primer mix. Tagging of each cDNA molecule was performed by a template-switch adaptor with 12 random nucleotides. TCRdb re-derived calls from the 5' RACE reads in MiXCR, one entry per CDR3 protein. In the table there are about 1,400,000 distinct CDR3 sequences, approximately 60% of which are singletons. Concerning this clonotype itself: Its antigen is currently unknown.

Sequencing was carried out using blood. This receptor was obtained from a young man in good health.

CDR3 amino acids: CASGSRDGTYEQYF. In DNA form, the CDR3 reads TGTGCTAGTGGTTCCAGGGACGGTACCTACGAGCAGTACTTC. The chain couples TRBV12-5 to TRBJ2-7, with D possibly called TRBD1 or TRBD2 (5 bases each). The CDR3 extends over 14 amino acids. The germline V and J ends were trimmed by 4 bases and 2 bases, with 12 bases remaining between them. The V gene's germline CDR1 is LGHNT and CDR2 FRNRAP.